The rows below give T cell receptor beta chains drawn from one sample of a study of blood T cell repertoires in COVID-19. TCRdb's copy holds only in-frame clones and misses some; the assay was immunoSEQ multiplex PCR. This sample yields 70,000 to 100,000 clones, of which 85% to 90% are seen a single time; around 4% belongs to the top ten. Sequencing was done on a sample of peripheral blood. The receptors stem from an elderly woman with active or convalescent COVID-19. CDR3s leave out the opening cysteine and the closing phenylalanine or tryptophan. The order of the fields is V gene, clone size, J gene, CDR3 protein. For some rows the clone size is stated as once, few or many, or as a class when expanded; others skip it.

v_call: TRBV7-2; clone_size: .; j_call: TRBJ1-4; cdr3_aa: ASSPSSSEKLF
v_call: TRBV6-6; clone_size: .; j_call: TRBJ1-4; cdr3_aa: ASSYAGGSEKLF
v_call: TRBV27; clone_size: .; j_call: TRBJ2-6; cdr3_aa: ASSVRRDRVLFGANVLT
v_call: TRBV19; clone_size: .; j_call: TRBJ2-1; cdr3_aa: ASSIPPPGERLNEQF
v_call: TRBV7-9; clone_size: .; j_call: TRBJ2-1; cdr3_aa: ASSLGDRAYNEQF
v_call: TRBV7-9; clone_size: once; j_call: TRBJ1-4; cdr3_aa: ASSSDRGSEPNEKLF
v_call: TRBV28; clone_size: .; j_call: TRBJ2-2; cdr3_aa: ASSLLIEGAGELF
v_call: TRBV5-6; clone_size: .; j_call: TRBJ1-2; cdr3_aa: ASSLVRQGGYGYT
v_call: TRBV28; clone_size: .; j_call: TRBJ1-1; cdr3_aa: ASPRGTKAF
v_call: TRBV7-3; clone_size: .; j_call: TRBJ1-1; cdr3_aa: ASSDGTGTEAF
v_call: TRBV6-5; clone_size: .; j_call: TRBJ1-5; cdr3_aa: ASRGGAGNQPQH
v_call: TRBV5-1; clone_size: .; j_call: TRBJ2-1; cdr3_aa: ASSLGTSGRINEQF
v_call: TRBV2; clone_size: .; j_call: TRBJ1-2; cdr3_aa: ASSGQGGFSKYDGYT
v_call: TRBV7-8; clone_size: .; j_call: TRBJ2-3; cdr3_aa: ASSLSSGFRADTQY
v_call: TRBV15; clone_size: .; j_call: TRBJ2-3; cdr3_aa: ATSRPAGDGTDTQY
v_call: TRBV29-1; clone_size: once; j_call: TRBJ1-2; cdr3_aa: SVAGAANGYT
v_call: TRBV21-1; clone_size: .; j_call: TRBJ1-3; cdr3_aa: ASSKGGGEGNTIY
v_call: TRBV12-3/TRBV12-4; clone_size: .; j_call: TRBJ2-1; cdr3_aa: ASSLGGNEQF
v_call: TRBV3-1/TRBV3-2; clone_size: .; j_call: TRBJ2-3; cdr3_aa: ASSPWTSVLADTQY
v_call: TRBV5-1; clone_size: .; j_call: TRBJ2-1; cdr3_aa: ASSLEGSGTNEQF
v_call: TRBV11-2; clone_size: .; j_call: TRBJ2-1; cdr3_aa: ASSSGGNNEQF
v_call: TRBV24-1; clone_size: .; j_call: TRBJ1-5; cdr3_aa: ATSDPGRNQPQH
v_call: TRBV15; clone_size: few; j_call: TRBJ2-3; cdr3_aa: ATSRDQGTDTQY
v_call: TRBV27; clone_size: .; j_call: TRBJ2-3; cdr3_aa: ASRTINPATGGHTDTQY